These 27 T cell receptor beta chains share one sample of origin, sequenced in a study of blood T cell repertoires in COVID-19. Only in-frame clones appear in the TCRdb table, and some are missing; sequencing was by immunoSEQ multiplex PCR. The sample has around 190,000 clones, less than 90% seen once. The sample was PBMCs or T cells enriched from blood (not recorded which). The receptors here all came from a woman in her thirties who had been exposed to COVID-19.

The rearrangement links TRBV6-5 to TRBJ2-1; 9 bases line up with TRBD1. Germline assignment: CDR1 MNHEY and CDR2 SVGAGI. The CDR3 has 13 amino acids. V trimming: 6 bases; J trimming: 8 bases; junction bases outside the gene matches: 5. The CDR3 loop is CASRQGASDEQFF. The DNA of the CDR3 is TGTGCCAGCAGACAGGGGGCCTCGGATGAGCAGTTCTTC.

This chain connects TRBV4-3 to TRBJ2-1; 7 positions agree with TRBD1. Germline CDR1 and CDR2: LGHNA and YSLEER. J gave up 6 bases and V 1 base, and 12 bases lay outside the gene matches. The CDR3 sequence is 17 residues long. CDR3 amino acids: CASSQGPPGQRFNEQFF. The CDR3 bases are TGCGCCAGCAGCCAAGGCCCTCCGGGACAGAGGTTCAATGAGCAGTTCTTC.

The chain combines TRBV5-1 with TRBJ1-1, with no clear D. Trimming removed 2 bases from V and 5 bases from J, with 10 bases in between. The CDR3 consists of 13 residues. CDR1 SGHRS and CDR2 YFSETQ come from the germline V gene. The DNA of the CDR3 is TGCGCCAGCAGCTTTAACAGTGGAACTGAAGCTTTCTTT. It specifies CASSFNSGTEAFF.

The chain recombines TRBV7-9 with TRBJ1-1; 9 nucleotides agree with TRBD1. Germline V lookup: CDR1 SEHNR, CDR2 FQNEAQ (reference sequence). This CDR3 is built from 15 residues. V was clipped by 3 bases and J by 11 bases; unmatched bases: 13. In DNA, the CDR3 is TGTGCCAGCAGCTTTACAGGGGGCGAGCGTTTGGGGGCTTTCTTT. Its translation: CASSFTGGERLGAFF.

This sequence joins TRBV19 and TRBJ1-2, with D perhaps matching TRBD1 (5 bases). From germline, CDR1 is LNHDA and CDR2 SQIVND (reference sequence). There are 15 residues in the CDR3. The V gene lost 7 bases and the J gene lost 6 bases, with 21 bases spanning the gap. The CDR3 is CASTQGGLITDGYTF. DNA of the CDR3: TGTGCCAGTACTCAGGGAGGTCTCATCACTGATGGCTACACCTTC. The full variable domain, with the rest looked up from reference TRBV19 and TRBJ1-2, is DGGITQSPKYLFRKEGQNVTLSCEQNLNHDAMYWYRQDPGQGLRLIYYSQIVNDFQKGDIAEGYSVSREKKESFPLTVTSAQKNPTAFYLCASTQGGLITDGYTFGSGTRLTVV.

This clone was seen a single time. The V and J genes are TRBV7-9 and TRBJ1-2; D is ambiguous. Germline V gives CDR1 SEHNR, CDR2 FQNEAQ (reference sequence). Trimming left V 8 bases short and J 6 bases short, with 16 bases between. CDR3 length equals 13 residues. CDR3 nucleotide sequence: TGTGCCAGCGAAATAACACTACCTGATGGCTACACCTTC. It encodes CASEITLPDGYTF.

V gene TRBV11-2 combines with J gene TRBJ1-3, with TRBD1 matching 7 bases. V lost 6 bases, J lost 5 bases, and 13 bases stayed unmatched. The germline CDR1 and CDR2 sequences are SGHAT and FQNNGV. The CDR3 covers 16 residues. The DNA for the CDR3 is TGTGCCAGCAGTTATACAAGGACAGGTCTAAGAAACACCATATATTTT. Protein: CASSYTRTGLRNTIYF.

The CDR3, as DNA: TGTGCCACCCTTTTTCGGGGCTCCTACGAGCAGTACTTC. Translation: CATLFRGSYEQYF. The chain is built from TRBV6-5 and TRBJ2-7, with D possibly being TRBD2 (5 bases). The CDR3 is 13 amino acids. V was clipped by 10 bases and J by 0 bases, with 13 bases between them. CDR1 is MNHEY and CDR2 is SVGAGI in the germline V gene.

This chain joins TRBV6-2 or TRBV6-3 and TRBJ1-1, with D uncertain. Trimming pared 2 bases from V and 1 base from J, leaving 5 bases between. The CDR3 spans 13 residues. Germline CDR1 and CDR2: MNHEY and SVGEGT. The CDR3 loop is CASSYRGNTEAFF. The CDR3 region has the DNA TGTGCCAGCAGTTACCGGGGGAACACTGAAGCTTTCTTT.

The V call is TRBV19, the J call TRBJ1-5; D not resolved. The CDR3 covers 13 residues. The V gene's germline CDR1 is LNHDA and CDR2 SQIVND (reference sequence). Trimming removed 4 bases at V and 7 bases at J, with 11 bases between. The CDR3 DNA sequence: TGTGCCAGTAGTAATGCGGGAGGACAGCCCCAGCATTTT. Translating gives CASSNAGGQPQHF.

Sample share makes this clone medium-sized (0.01 to 0.1%). The genes are TRBV2 and TRBJ1-5; TRBD1 matches at 7 bases. Unmatched junction bases numbered 9, after V lost 4 bases and J lost 0 bases. The CDR3 runs to 17 residues. Germline V CDR1 and CDR2: SNHLY, FYNNEI. CDR3 coding DNA: TGTGCCAGCAGTGGGTGGGGGACAGACAATAGCAATCAGCCCCAGCATTTT. Residues: CASSGWGTDNSNQPQHF.

This rearrangement joins TRBV11-2 to TRBJ2-3; D unclear. Germline loops: CDR1 SGHAT, CDR2 FQNNGV. This CDR3 contains 14 residues. Trimming removed 1 base at V and 2 bases at J, with 7 bases between. The CDR3 is CASSLVDTTDTQYF. The CDR3 DNA follows: TGTGCCAGCAGCTTAGTAGACACCACAGATACGCAGTATTTT.

The V and J genes are TRBV5-1 and TRBJ2-5, with 9 bases lining up with TRBD1. V gave up 0 bases and J gave up 2 bases; unmatched junction bases: 2. CDR3 length equals 15 residues. CDR1 is SGHRS and CDR2 is YFSETQ in the germline V gene. The CDR3 DNA is TGCGCCAGCAGCTTGGAAGGGACAGGGCAAGAGACCCAGTACTTC. Protein sequence: CASSLEGTGQETQYF.

The rearrangement links TRBV28 to TRBJ2-7, with TRBD1 identical over 8 bases. V lost 8 bases and J lost 3; bases outside the gene matches: 6. Germline CDR1 reads MDHEN; CDR2 reads SYDVKM. This CDR3 has 13 amino acids. The CDR3, as DNA: TGTGCCAGCTACGGACAGGGTCACTACGAGCAGTACTTC. Its protein product is CASYGQGHYEQYF.

The CDR3 sequence: CASSSRMVGGKNTEAFF. DNA of the CDR3: TGTGCCAGCAGTTCACGGATGGTAGGGGGTAAGAACACTGAAGCTTTCTTT. The chain uses TRBV2 and TRBJ1-1; the D gene is possibly TRBD1 (6 bases). V was shortened by 5 bases and J by 1 base, with 20 bases between the two germline ends. The CDR3 is made up of 17 amino acids. Germline V gene lookup returns CDR1 SNHLY and CDR2 FYNNEI.

The chain combines TRBV7-2 with TRBJ1-5; D not certain. This CDR3 contains 15 residues. Germline V gene data show CDR1 as SGHTA and CDR2 as FQGNSA. V shed 5 bases and J shed 2 bases, with 13 bases lying between them. This CDR3 is CASSDPYGGNQPQHF. CDR3 sequence (DNA): TGTGCCAGCAGCGACCCTTACGGAGGCAATCAGCCCCAGCATTTT.

The chain couples TRBV5-1 to TRBJ1-2, with TRBD1 as a possible D gene (6 bases). This CDR3 is 15 amino acids long. Germline V CDR1 and CDR2: SGHRS, YFSETQ. V was cut by 4 bases and J by 3 bases, with 16 bases left in between. CDR3 DNA: TGCGCCAGCAGCCCGAGGGGGACATCCCACTATGGCTACACCTTC. It specifies CASSPRGTSHYGYTF.

CDR3 bases: TGTGCCAGCAGCTTTGGGGGCACCTATGGCTACACCTTC. Protein: CASSFGGTYGYTF. The rearrangement joins TRBV7-2 to TRBJ1-2, with D possibly being TRBD1 (6 bases). V was cut by 3 bases and J by 4 bases, with 9 bases left in between. CDR3 size: 13 residues. Per the germline V gene, CDR1 is SGHTA and CDR2 is FQGNSA.

The V gene is TRBV7-8, the J gene TRBJ1-5; D uncertain. The CDR3 totals 16 residues. V was shortened by 0 bases and J by 0 bases, with 9 bases between the two germline ends. In germline, CDR1 is SGHVS, CDR2 FQNEAQ. CDR3 DNA: TGTGCCAGCAGCTTAGCCAGACTCCCTAGCAATCAGCCCCAGCATTTT. Amino acid sequence: CASSLARLPSNQPQHF.

The chain couples TRBV29-1 to TRBJ1-1, with unresolved D. The CDR3 is made up of 14 amino acids. Germline CDR1 is SQVTM and CDR2 is ANQGSEA. Trimming left V 7 bases short and J 0 bases short, with 15 bases between. This CDR3 is CSAQRVLLNTEAFF. CDR3 coding DNA: TGCAGCGCCCAACGGGTCCTCTTGAACACTGAAGCTTTCTTT.

The rearrangement uses TRBV7-2 and TRBJ1-1; tentatively, D is TRBD1 (6 bases). Per germline, CDR1 SGHTA and CDR2 FQGNSA. Trimming cost V 4 bases and J 2 bases, with 11 bases left between them. The CDR3 length is 14 residues. The CDR3 DNA sequence: TGTGCCAGCAGCTCACGACAGGCCAACACTGAAGCTTTCTTT. Translated: CASSSRQANTEAFF.

The chain is built from TRBV9 and TRBJ2-1; tentatively, D is TRBD2 (6 bases). The CDR3 covers 15 residues. The V end was cut by 0 bases, the J end by 2 bases, with 9 bases between. In germline, CDR1 is SGDLS, CDR2 YYNGEE. CDR3 in amino acids: CASSVGGLAYNEQFF. DNA for the CDR3: TGTGCCAGCAGCGTAGGGGGACTGGCCTACAATGAGCAGTTCTTC. Supplemented by reference TRBV9 and TRBJ2-1, the full variable domain reads DSGVTQTPKHLITATGQRVTLRCSPRSGDLSVYWYQQSLDQGLQFLIQYYNGEERAKGNILERFSAQQFPDLHSELNLSSLELGDSALYFCASSVGGLAYNEQFFGPGTRLTVL.

The chain combines TRBV18 with TRBJ2-1, with TRBD2 identical over 11 bases. Germline lookup yields CDR1 KGHSH and CDR2 LQKENI. This CDR3 is 16 amino acids long. V was clipped by 1 base and J by 3 bases; unmatched bases: 2. CDR3 sequence: CASSPQLAGVYNEQFF. The CDR3 coding sequence is TGTGCCAGCTCACCACAACTAGCGGGGGTCTACAATGAGCAGTTCTTC.

The V and J genes are TRBV7-3 and TRBJ2-2; D may be TRBD2 (5 bases). This CDR3 comprises 15 residues. Germline loops: CDR1 SGHTA, CDR2 FQGTGA. V lost 5 bases and J 6 bases, leaving 16 bases between the germline ends. The DNA of the CDR3 is TGTGCCAGCAGCCCGGGCCAACGAGGGCCCGGGGAGCTGTTTTTT. This codes for CASSPGQRGPGELFF.

The rearrangement links TRBV27 to TRBJ1-2; D may be TRBD1 (6 bases). Germline V gives CDR1 MNHEY, CDR2 SMNVEV (reference sequence). This CDR3 contains 15 residues. V was trimmed by 6 bases and J by 5 bases, leaving 19 bases between them. The DNA of the CDR3 is TGTGCCAGCAGCCCGGCGGGGGGCCCCGGGTATGGCTACACCTTC. It translates to CASSPAGGPGYGYTF.

The chain combines TRBV19 with TRBJ1-5, with D maybe TRBD1 (5 bases). This CDR3 spans 15 amino acids. The germline V gene encodes CDR1 LNHDA and CDR2 SQIVND (reference sequence). Between the trimmed V and J ends, which lost 5 bases and 9 bases, there was a span of 20 bases. CDR3 residues: CASSAAQGGSAPQHF. The CDR3 DNA is TGTGCCAGTAGTGCTGCCCAGGGTGGGTCCGCGCCCCAGCATTTT.

The gene calls are TRBV2 and TRBJ1-6; 7 bases are shared with TRBD1. The germline CDR1 and CDR2 sequences are SNHLY and FYNNEI. The CDR3 runs to 15 residues. The V and J ends lost 6 bases and 7 bases, in that order; junction bases with no gene match: 9. In nucleotides, the CDR3 is TGTGCCAGCAGCCCCGACAGGGTGGAGAATTCACCCCTCCACTTT. This translates into CASSPDRVENSPLHF.